This entry concerns a single T cell receptor beta chain. The data are from a study of control samples from healthy donors and cancer patients. Germline V gene lookup returns CDR1 SGDLS and CDR2 YYNGEE. This CDR3 is 12 amino acids long. V lost 0 bases and J 9 bases, leaving 7 bases between the germline ends. Method: immunoSEQ multiplex PCR; TCRdb's copy keeps in-frame clones and lacks some. The sample comprises 90,000 to 100,000 clones, 79% of which are singletons, and roughly a tenth rests with the top ten. J is TRBJ2-1 and V is TRBV9; a possible D gene is TRBD2 (5 bases). Material for sequencing was blood. The origin of this receptor is a woman younger than 45 in good health. This CDR3 is CASSVGEGEQFF. CDR3 bases: TGTGCCAGCAGCGTAGGTGAGGGTGAGCAGTTCTTC.